A single sample gave rise to the 16 T cell receptor beta chains below, sequenced in a study of cytomegalovirus exposure and HLA in healthy donors. With 60 Vbeta and 13 Jbeta primers, the PCR was carried out. The data were produced by immunoSEQ multiplex PCR, yet TCRdb's version contains in-frame clones alone and is incomplete. The sample has 150,000 to 200,000 clones, and its top ten clones hold 2.1%. Sequencing used PBMCs. Receptors were obtained from a man under 40 in good health and CMV-seronegative.

The chain combines TRBV9 with TRBJ2-5; D gene ambiguous. The better agreement between TRBJ2-7 and the DNA end casts doubt on the J call. Looked up from germline, CDR1 is SGDLS and CDR2 is YYNGEE. The CDR3 covers 16 residues. The CDR3 spells CASSAFPSASSYEQYF. The CDR3 DNA is TGTGCCAGCAGCGCCTTTCCGAGCGCTTCATCCTACGAGCAGTACTTC.

The V call is TRBV30, the J call TRBJ2-2; possible D gene TRBD2, 7 bases. From germline, CDR1 is GTSNPN and CDR2 SVGIG (reference sequence). The V end was cut by 5 bases, the J end by 0 bases, with 10 bases between. The CDR3 runs to 14 residues. CDR3 protein: CAWGRGTNTGELFF. The CDR3 DNA is TGTGCCTGGGGGAGGGGGACGAACACCGGGGAGCTGTTTTTT.

J is TRBJ2-5 and V is TRBV9; 9 bases fit TRBD1. Per germline, CDR1 SGDLS and CDR2 YYNGEE. Trimming cost V 1 base and J 2 bases; bases outside gene matches: 9. The CDR3 covers 17 residues. The CDR3 loop reads CASSVNPLGQGQETQYF. CDR3 bases: TGTGCCAGCAGCGTAAATCCCCTCGGACAGGGGCAAGAGACCCAGTACTTC.

V usage is TRBV7-2 and J usage is TRBJ2-7, with 13 bases matching TRBD2. From germline, CDR1 is SGHTA and CDR2 FQGNSA. V lost 5 bases and J lost 4; bases outside the gene matches: 11. There are 17 residues in the CDR3. CDR3 coding DNA: TGTGCCAGCAGCCCTACTAGCGGGAGGGCCCTGCTTTACGAGCAGTACTTC. This translates into CASSPTSGRALLYEQYF.

This chain joins TRBV30 and TRBJ2-3; 9 nucleotides agree with TRBD1. Per germline, CDR1 GTSNPN and CDR2 SVGIG (reference sequence). The CDR3 is made up of 14 amino acids. The V segment lost 5 bases and the J segment 2 bases; nucleotides outside the gene matches: 5. CDR3 amino acids: CAWETGGFTDTQYF. CDR3 bases: TGTGCCTGGGAAACAGGGGGCTTCACAGATACGCAGTATTTT. The variable domain in full, with the rest retrieved from reference TRBV30 and TRBJ2-3, is SQTIHQWPATLVQPVGSPLSLECTVEGTSNPNLYWYRQAAGRGLQLLFYSVGIGQISSEVPQNLSASRPQDRQFILSSKKLLLSDSGFYLCAWETGGFTDTQYFGPGTRLTVL.

The V gene is TRBV2, the J gene TRBJ2-1; perhaps TRBD2 as D (7 bases). Trimming pared 6 bases from V and 7 bases from J, leaving 13 bases between. The CDR3 totals 13 residues. Per the germline V gene, CDR1 is SNHLY and CDR2 is FYNNEI. The CDR3 loop is CASSREGGNEQFF. The CDR3 nucleotides read TGTGCCAGCAGCCGAGAGGGGGGGAATGAGCAGTTCTTC.

V is TRBV7-9 and J is TRBJ2-2; tentative D call: TRBD2 (5 bases). The V end lost 7 bases, the J end lost 4 bases, and 16 bases lay between the germline ends. Per the germline V gene, CDR1 is SEHNR and CDR2 is FQNEAQ (reference sequence). The CDR3 extends over 15 amino acids. The CDR3 loop reads CASIRFADFTGELFF. CDR3 DNA: TGTGCCAGCATCCGGTTTGCGGACTTCACCGGGGAGCTGTTTTTT.

The V and J genes are TRBV18 and TRBJ2-3; the match to TRBD2 covers 10 bases. V lost 6 bases and J lost 3; bases outside the gene matches: 9. Germline V lookup: CDR1 KGHSH, CDR2 LQKENI. This CDR3 has 16 residues. The CDR3 region is CASSMGAGGPTDTQYF. Written as DNA, the CDR3 is TGTGCCAGCTCGATGGGAGCGGGAGGGCCTACAGATACGCAGTATTTT.

V is TRBV11-3 and J is TRBJ2-7, with 10 bases matching TRBD2. The CDR3 extends over 15 amino acids. In germline, CDR1 is SGHNT, CDR2 YENEEA. J was trimmed by 2 bases and V by 1 base; bases with no gene match: 2. The CDR3 is CASSLVAGGAYEQYF. In nucleotides, the CDR3 is TGTGCCAGCAGCTTAGTAGCGGGAGGAGCCTACGAGCAGTACTTC.

V is TRBV28 and J is TRBJ2-4; no definite D call. V gave up 5 bases and J gave up 1 base, with 15 bases separating them. CDR3 size: 16 residues. The germline gives CDR1 MDHEN, CDR2 SYDVKM. CDR3 bases: TGTGCCAGCAGTGCCCACAACGCGGCGGCCAAAAACATTCAGTACTTC. Protein sequence: CASSAHNAAAKNIQYF.

This chain joins TRBV6-4 and TRBJ2-2; possible D gene TRBD2, 5 bases. The CDR3 is 16 residues long. V shed 9 bases and J shed 2 bases, with 19 bases lying between them. The germline CDR1 and CDR2 sequences are MRHNA and SNTAGT. The DNA of the CDR3 is TGTGCCAGACCCGACGGTGCGGAGGAAAACACCGGGGAGCTGTTTTTT. Encoded protein: CARPDGAEENTGELFF.

J is TRBJ2-5 and V is TRBV27, with a possible D match to TRBD2 (6 bases). The CDR3 sequence is 15 residues long. Trimming took 6 bases from V and 1 from J, leaving 15 bases between them. Germline V CDR1 and CDR2: MNHEY, SMNVEV (reference sequence). The CDR3 region is CASSQGGTFQETQYF. The CDR3 DNA reads TGTGCCAGCAGCCAAGGCGGGACTTTCCAAGAGACCCAGTACTTC.

The rearrangement uses TRBV5-1 and TRBJ2-5; a weak D match, TRBD1 (6 bases). The DNA end favors TRBJ2-7, so the J call may be wrong. The germline CDR1 and CDR2 sequences are SGHRS and YFSETQ. CDR3 size: 15 residues. CDR3 sequence: CASANSYRVPYEQYF. CDR3 nucleotides: TGCGCCAGCGCGAACTCGTACAGGGTACCCTACGAGCAGTACTTC.

This rearrangement joins TRBV6-5 to TRBJ2-7; 7 nucleotides align to TRBD1. V shed 2 bases, J shed 0 bases, and the junction held 1 base outside the gene matches. The germline V gene has CDR1 MNHEY and CDR2 SVGAGI. This CDR3 region has 14 residues. The CDR3 protein is CASSYGTDSYEQYF. Written as DNA, the CDR3 is TGTGCCAGCAGTTACGGGACAGACTCCTACGAGCAGTACTTC.

With respect to this clone: The junction does not match germline at one end; this may be a read error. This chain links TRBV19 with TRBJ2-6, with 8 bases aligning to TRBD2. CDR3 size: 15 residues. Germline values: CDR1 LNHDA, CDR2 SQIVND (reference sequence). The DNA of the CDR3 is TGTGCCGGTAGTACGGGAGGGTCTGGGGCCAACGTCCTGACTTTC. Its translation: CAGSTGGSGANVLTF.

The rearrangement links TRBV5-1 to TRBJ2-5; 9 bases are shared with TRBD1. Germline values: CDR1 SGHRS, CDR2 YFSETQ. Germline trimming cut 0 bases from V and 3 bases from J; bases unmatched to any gene: 3. The CDR3 is 15 amino acids. In DNA, the CDR3 is TGCGCCAGCAGCTTGGGGGACAGGGTTGAAGAGACCCAGTACTTC. Translation: CASSLGDRVEETQYF.